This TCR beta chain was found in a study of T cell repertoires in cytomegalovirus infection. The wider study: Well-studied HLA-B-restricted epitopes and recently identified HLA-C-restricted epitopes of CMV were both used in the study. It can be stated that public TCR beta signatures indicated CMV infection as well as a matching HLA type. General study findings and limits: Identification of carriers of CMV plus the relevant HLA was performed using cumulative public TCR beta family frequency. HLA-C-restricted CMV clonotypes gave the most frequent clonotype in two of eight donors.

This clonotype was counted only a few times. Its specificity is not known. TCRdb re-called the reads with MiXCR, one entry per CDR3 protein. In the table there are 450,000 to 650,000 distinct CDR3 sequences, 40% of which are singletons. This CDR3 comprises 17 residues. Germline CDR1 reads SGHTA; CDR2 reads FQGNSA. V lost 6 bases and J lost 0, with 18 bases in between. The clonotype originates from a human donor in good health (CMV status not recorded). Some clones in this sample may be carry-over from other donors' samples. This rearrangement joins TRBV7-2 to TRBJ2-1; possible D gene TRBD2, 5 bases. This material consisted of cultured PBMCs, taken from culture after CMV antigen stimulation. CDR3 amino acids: CASRSSGGRLSYNEQFF. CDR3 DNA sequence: TGTGCCAGCAGATCGAGTGGCGGGCGCCTCTCCTACAATGAGCAGTTCTTC.